These 3 T cell receptor beta chains came from one sample sequenced in a study of T cells in localized non-small cell lung cancer. Libraries were prepared by immunoSEQ multiplex PCR; TCRdb keeps only in-frame clonotypes and omits some of them. The sample gives roughly 64,000 clones, about four fifths of which show up once; around 4.8% is in the top ten. The sample here was PBMCs, taken before any cancer treatment. Receptors originate from a man aged 35 to 69 with stage II lung adenocarcinoma.

A word on this clone: The junction shows a germline mismatch at one end, possibly a read error. The V and J genes are TRBV7-7 and TRBJ2-2, with D possibly matching TRBD1 (9 bases). This CDR3 has 15 residues. Germline V gene data show CDR1 as SSHAT and CDR2 as FNYEAQ (reference sequence). The CDR3 DNA sequence: TGTGCTAGCAGCTTAGCGGGGACAGGGACCGGGGAGCTGTTTTTT. Encoded protein: CASSLAGTGTGELFF.

The J gene is TRBJ2-3, the V gene TRBV6-1; 12 positions agree with TRBD2. The V gene end was trimmed by 11 bases and the J gene end by 3 bases; junction bases not matched to a gene: 6. Germline V CDR1 and CDR2: MNHNS, SASEGT. This CDR3 region has 14 residues. CDR3 in DNA: TGTGCCGTCCGACTAGCGGGAGCGACAGATACGCAGTATTTT. It yields the protein CAVRLAGATDTQYF.

The V gene is TRBV5-1, the J gene TRBJ1-2; 9 nucleotides agree with TRBD1. Germline V lookup: CDR1 SGHRS, CDR2 YFSETQ. This CDR3 has 14 amino acids. V was pared by 0 bases and J by 6 bases, with 3 bases of the junction left unmatched. The DNA of the CDR3 is TGCGCCAGCAGCTTGGGACAGGGGGAGGATGGCTACACCTTC. Residues: CASSLGQGEDGYTF.